This T cell receptor (beta chain) was recovered during a study of shared clonotypes between healthy human individuals (dated by TCRdb to 2019 to 2021). As for the study more broadly: The cohort comprised a couple of women and a few men aged 18 to 49 years. Blood TCR repertoires of four to six healthy adults were deeply sequenced to estimate repertoire size and the extent of clonotype sharing between individuals. Per donor, three plates each were used for CD4 naive and CD4 memory, two for CD8 naive, and one for CD8 memory. Per donor, leukapheresis produced somewhere between about 0.8 and 9 billion PBMCs. To increase sequencing depth and limit assay-specific biases, different laboratories used diverse techniques to prepare libraries and sequence TCR repertoires.

The donors were healthy, HIV-negative adults who had no recently reported acute infections or vaccinations. Every donor was a Caucasian adult living in Nashville, Tennessee, USA. CD4+ T cells were enriched by magnetic negative selection, after which naive cells were positively selected on CD45RA and the negative fraction was taken as the memory subset. After blood collection by leukapheresis, PBMCs were isolated using Ficoll-Histopaque density gradient centrifugation and then cryopreserved in the vapor phase of liquid nitrogen. Analytical flow cytometry was used to check the purity and quantity of every magnetically sorted T cell population. Genomic DNA was isolated from each sorted fraction and quantified by UV absorbance on a Nanodrop 2000c. The cysteine opens and the phenylalanine closes a CDR3 of 14 amino acids. Only the CDR3 portion is preserved as DNA: 42 bases, with reading frame beginning at the first base. The germline V gene sets CDR1 to KGHSH and CDR2 to LQKENI. The V and J ends are trimmed by 4 bases and 2 bases, leaving 12 bases between them.

Comments on this clone: It lacks a known antigen. Nothing much larger sits one base from this clone, and base qualities are not available.

Results and caveats for the whole study, not just this receptor: Naive subsets generally had larger estimated clonotype richness than memory subsets. Because the study included a small number of donors, the genetic and exposure-history diversity represented was limited. Clonotypes shared by all four sorted-subset donors showed higher generation probabilities than non-shared clonotypes. Sampling was restricted to blood, and TCR repertoires in tissues likely differ from the TCR repertoires found in blood. When a few donors were compared, the shared fraction of clonotypes was approximately 5% for naive CD4, about 4% for naive CD8, more than 2% for memory CD4, and approximately 0.4% for memory CD8. Pairwise subsampling led to the expectation that sequencing depth would affect the degree of clonotype sharing among donors. Rarefaction of sorted-subset datasets indicated incomplete sequencing despite the large sequencing depth.

Using the deep immunoSEQ assay, multiplex PCR amplified TCR CDR3 regions from genomic DNA. Extracted genomic DNA from each cell subset was spread evenly across all wells of several immunoSEQ 96-well plates, with each plate serving as a replicate. For sorted subsets, around 200 ng genomic DNA, equal to some 30,000 T cell genomes, was loaded into each replicate PCR. Purified libraries were measured with a Qubit 3.0 fluorometer, size-checked on a Bioanalyzer 2100, and measured again with the KAPA Library Quantification kit. Every immunoSEQ 96-well plate was sequenced on a separate single-read 150-cycle Illumina NextSeq 550 flow cell. The original methods were these. Because the immunoSEQ output held only junctional sequences and lacked quality scores, the filtering could not match the filtering applied to full-length reads. Sequences were annotated with PyIR, a Python wrapper for IgBLAST v1.9, and V/J genes and CDR3 were assigned using IMGT germline references. Reads were removed for weak V/J assignments (E-value above 1e-6), missing CDR3, stop codons, out-of-frame junctions, or ambiguous translated residues. V3J clonotypes were defined as sequences sharing an identical inferred V gene, J gene, and CDR3 amino acid sequence. Percentage overlap between repertoires was calculated by dividing the number of shared unique clonotypes by the size of the smaller repertoire. Repertoire richness was assessed with RTK rarefaction, the Chao1 estimator, and Recon v2.1 estimates of unobserved clonotypes. Generation probabilities for all TCRbeta clonotypes obtained by the gDNA method from a few donors were computed using OLGA. This is the immuneACCESS table as TCRdb keeps it, with only in-frame sequences that have V and J called. A part of the clones is gone; compared with another copy, unresolved V genes explain less than half, and the rest is unexplained. The DNA gave D and trimming, while V, J and clone size come from that table. The sample has roughly 2,300,000 clones on record, 85% to 95% of them singletons. Around 0.35% of the sample belongs to the ten largest clones.

This receptor was identified in a man aged 18 to 35 in good health. Some clones in this sample may be carry-over from other donors' samples. The rearranged segments are TRBV18 and TRBJ2-7; the D segment is perhaps TRBD1 or TRBD2, each sharing 5 matched bases. Sequencing was performed on naive CD4+ T cells from PBMCs. The cell subset or site label on this specimen signifies: CD45RA+ positively selected. DNA sequence: TGTGCCAGCTCACAGGGGCGGGCAGCCTACGAGCAGTACTTC. It is translated as CASSQGRAAYEQYF.